This entry concerns a single TCR beta chain. From RNA, the CDR3 regions of TCR beta chains were amplified and sequenced. The authors performed first-round RT-PCR with HTBI primers and then a second-round multiplex PCR. TCRdb re-called the multiplex PCR reads with MiXCR, one entry per CDR3 protein. The table includes 450,000 or so distinct CDR3 sequences, 13% to 15% detected once. This record comes from a study of Graves' ophthalmopathy and Graves' hyperthyroidism. On the study more broadly: Peripheral blood sampling preceded any treatment and occurred at initial diagnosis.

In germline, CDR1 is LNHDA, CDR2 SQIVND (reference sequence). This CDR3 spans 18 amino acids. V was cut by 4 bases and J by 3 bases, with 24 bases left in between. The source material was blood. This TCR was sampled from a woman aged 30 to 39 with Graves' ophthalmopathy. The chain has TRBV19 and TRBJ1-1; a weak D match, TRBD1 (5 bases). The CDR3 is CASSTGTLRSGAHTEAFF. CDR3 sequence (DNA): TGTGCCAGTAGTACCGGAACCCTGAGGTCCGGGGCCCACACTGAAGCTTTCTTT.